The following is a T cell receptor beta chain sequence with its context. The specificity of this receptor is unknown. No per-base quality is available; no much larger clone lies one base away. Library preparation was by the immunoSEQ multiplex PCR assay. A mixture of 60 forward primers for TCR Vbeta segments and 13 reverse primers for TCR Jbeta segments was used in the multiplex PCR. A multiplex PCR assay on genomic DNA amplified the CDR3 region of rearranged TCR beta genes. Amplified TCR beta libraries were sequenced as 87-base-pair reads on the Illumina HiSeq System. Processing in the source paper ran as follows. In a later analysis, 70 million to 95 million unique TCR beta chains were counted across the roughly 670 repertoires, and about 9.9 million of these chains were shared by at least two donors. To remove PCR and sequencing errors, raw reads were error-corrected and collapsed into unique sequences using a nearest-neighbor algorithm that merged closely related sequences. CDR3 sequences were aligned to IMGT reference sequences to assign V, D and J gene segments. For a sequence to be retained, at least a six-nucleotide match to both a V gene segment and a J gene segment was required. Rearrangements were classified as productive when the CDR3 lacked stop codons and remained in frame with V and J, and all other rearrangements were classified as non-productive. Following IMGT convention, CDR3 was defined as the stretch from the second conserved V-encoded cysteine up to the conserved J-encoded phenylalanine. The earlier analysis of some 600 of the donors excluded sequences that lacked an unambiguous match to a single V gene segment. An earlier analysis of 587 of the donors called V segments functional above 56.7% productive rearrangements and segregating when the between-donor standard deviation exceeded 5%. A statistical classification framework was built to diagnose cytomegalovirus status from the catalog of TCR beta chain sequences. V and J gene assignment, in a later analysis, came from comparing TCR nucleotide sequences with IMGT/GENE-DB human TR gene sequences. Using the TCRdist pipeline, a later analysis assigned CDR3 sequences along with most-parsimonious VDJ recombination scenarios. In a later analysis, every TCR beta chain was defined by the combination of its CDR3 amino acid sequence and its V-gene family, and reads without a unique V-gene family were dropped. To address suspected cross-contamination and a sequencing artifact, a later analysis removed roughly 580 highly shared, low-generation-probability nucleotide sequences. For each public chain, a later analysis derived a clonal expansion index from normalized ranks of inferred template counts within each repertoire. In a later analysis, generation probabilities were computed with a VDJ recombination model fitted to out-of-frame rearrangements, and the resulting probabilities were checked against IGoR. In a later analysis, TCR-TCR, TCR-HLA and TCR-CMV co-occurrence was scored with hypergeometric tests, and a repertoire-size bias correction was applied to TCR pairs. False discovery rates were estimated in a later analysis by permuting HLA or CMV assignments 20 times. A later analysis grouped co-occurring TCRs with DBSCAN, adding TCRdist sequence similarity when clustering within HLA-allele-positive subsets. Repertoires with fewer than 30,000 or more than 120,000 public chains, plus five repertoires with anomalous nucleotide sharing, were excluded from co-occurrence clustering. What TCRdb holds here is the immuneACCESS table cut down to in-frame rearrangements. Part of the clones is not present; checked against another copy, under half of the missing clones reflect an unresolved V gene, and the others are unexplained. V and J calls and clone size follow that table, whereas D and trimming were derived from the DNA. Here the sample has approximately 51,000 clones; around 82% occur a single time. 2.5% of the sample is held by the ten biggest clonotypes.

This entry belongs to a study of cytomegalovirus exposure and HLA in healthy donors (dated by TCRdb to 2016 to 2017). General notes on the study: An earlier analysis of about 560 of the donors reported over 250 Gb of sequence data and 90 million to 120 million unique TCR beta sequences obtained from roughly 170 million T cells. An early release that covered 500 to 800 HLA-typed donors contained about 300 gigabases of sequencing data and about 93 million unique TCR sequences. The genetic ancestry cluster associated with self-reported Caucasian donors included 70% to 85% of the roughly 400 genotyped donors. The study aimed to test whether cataloging public T cell receptors could reveal signatures of past pathogen exposure. Using immunosequencing, the study profiled T cell repertoires from about 620 subjects and related those repertoires to cytomegalovirus serostatus. Besides the first cohort of 666 subjects, a separate validation cohort made up of about 120 different subjects was used. High-throughput TCR immunosequencing, statistical association of individual TCRs with disease status, and machine learning were combined to predict cytomegalovirus infection status. To study patterns of TCR occurrence, a later analysis re-analyzed previously published TCR beta repertoires from more than 550 donors and added high-resolution HLA genotyping. The later analysis used no new phenotypic data to find candidate immune exposures, relying instead on TCR beta sequences and their occurrence across donors. An earlier analysis of 500 to 650 of the donors applied high-throughput TCR beta sequencing to assess whether each TCR beta V gene segment acted as functional or pseudogenic. Alongside the repertoire data, information on donor age, sex, ethnicity and CMV serostatus was compiled. A later genetic analysis took genome-wide SNP genotypes for about 65% of the 666 donors and used that subset as a discovery cohort. Every repertoire in the discovery cohort had been generated on one and the same sequencing platform. HLA typing included class I and class II loci at four-digit resolution. Typing coverage varied by locus: roughly 620-630 donors for A, B, C, DRB1 and DQB1; under 550 for DQA1; approximately 610 for DPA1; 450 to 480 for DPB1. Because of strong linkage in the cohort, roughly five DR-DQ haplotypes were treated as single units for association and clustering. Across 300 to 500 genotyped donors of the cohort, an average of about 250,000 unique TCR beta nucleotide sequences per donor were sequenced, and roughly 20% of those sequences were non-productive.

The CDR3 goes from the cysteine to the phenylalanine over 15 residues. Just CDR3 DNA is preserved here, 45 bases in frame from base 1. Here V drops 0 bases and J drops 5 bases, and the junction holds 4 bases not matched to any gene. CDR1 and CDR2 were assigned from the germline V gene as MGHRA and YSYEKL. The cohort was made up of 500 to 850 healthy bone marrow donors. All cohort members were sampled while nominally healthy, although unrecorded immune exposures were likely present. The donor tested CMV seropositive, placing the donor among the approximately 290 seropositive members of the cohort. A peripheral blood sample was collected from each donor, and TCR beta sequencing was performed on peripheral blood mononuclear cells. Genomic DNA extraction from the blood cell samples was performed with the Qiagen DNeasy Blood Extraction Kit. Overall results and qualifications from the work: Sequencing depth was assumed to be roughly uniform across donors in the presence/absence analyses, though that assumption may not hold. At a false discovery rate of 0.05, a later analysis linked around 15,000 TCR beta sequences to specific HLA alleles. A later analysis reported that several top co-occurrence clusters appeared linked to parvovirus B19, influenza, CMV and Epstein-Barr virus. The classifier was reported to diagnose cytomegalovirus status with high specificity and sensitivity in both the original and validation cohorts. A later genetic analysis reported fewer N-insertions in productive TCRs among donors in an Asian-associated ancestry cluster than the roughly 700-donor mean. A later analysis found that HLA-associated TCR beta chains were more clonally expanded and had lower generation probabilities than equally common non-associated chains. Immune exposure information for the cohort was limited to CMV serostatus. Most TCR sequences were observed very rarely across donors, whereas some public TCRs were present in many individuals. Approximately 18 rarely observed V segments, including chromosome 9 orphons, were excluded from the earlier analysis of approximately 600 of the donors because counts were too low. V-gene and J-gene trimming of TCR beta chains was associated with a missense DCLRE1C variant in a later genetic analysis, and the association was replicated in an independent cohort. In vitro tests confirmed that a few of the cytomegalovirus-associated TCR beta chains recognize cytomegalovirus antigens. In a later analysis, the rate of TCR association differed among HLA loci, with DRB1 alleles having the most associated TCRs and HLA-C alleles having the fewest. This cohort had only TCR beta chains sequenced, and the lack of alpha or paired-chain data limited which features could be detected. An earlier analysis of roughly 570 of the donors showed that most TCR beta V segments appeared in productive rearrangements either about 90% or about 30% of the time, which broadly matched IMGT annotations. The 87-base-pair reads could not distinguish some IMGT-functional V segments, including TRBV6-2 and TRBV6-3, so those segments were excluded. Because HLA typing was missing for some donors at each locus, association tests included only the typed subset. Assigning TCR associations to individual alleles was difficult when HLA alleles, especially DR and DQ, strongly co-occurred. According to a later analysis, most CMV-associated TCR beta chains appeared to be HLA-restricted, and the HLA associations seemed to be driven largely by CMV exposure. The study gave a list of over 150 TCR beta chains associated with cytomegalovirus. A further reported finding was that TCR beta sequences accurately predicted the HLA-A and HLA-B alleles for most subjects in the first cohort. Correlated functional status among segregating V segments might reflect linkage disequilibrium, but an unknown experimental factor could not be ruled out. The authors suggested that the approach could potentially be extended to other disease states and immunological phenotypes. A group of highly shared sequence variants was considered likely to be a technical artifact of the sequencing pipeline.

The specimen sequenced was PBMCs. The sequence is built from TRBV4-1 and TRBJ1-2; a stretch of 9 junction bases matches TRBD1. This receptor was identified in a boy between 10 and 17 years old in good health and CMV-seropositive. For the CDR3, the sequence is CASSQEIQGAYGYTF. In nucleotides, the sequence is TGCGCCAGCAGCCAAGAAATACAGGGGGCGTATGGCTACACCTTC.